Listed below are T cell receptor beta chains from one sample, sequenced in a study of T cell responses to AZD1222 COVID-19 vaccine. The repertoire was sequenced with immunoSEQ multiplex PCR; TCRdb's copy has only in-frame clones and lacks some. Here the sample spans about 60,000 clones, over 80% being singletons. The sequencing used peripheral blood, collected 28 days after the second dose of the MenACWY control vaccine. These receptors were obtained from an adult who received the MenACWY meningococcal vaccine as a control. CDR3s include the opening cysteine and the closing phenylalanine or tryptophan. The order of the fields is J gene, V gene, CDR3 protein.

J: TRBJ1-3; V: TRBV9; CDR3: CASSVGPGSGNTIYF
J: TRBJ1-1; V: TRBV7-9; CDR3: CASSLRQGEDTEAFF
J: TRBJ1-1; V: TRBV28; CDR3: CASSSTRPEAFF
J: TRBJ1-6; V: TRBV2; CDR3: CASSELVRGSPLHF
J: TRBJ2-7; V: TRBV6-5; CDR3: CASAAEGGGNYEQYF
J: TRBJ1-5; V: TRBV10-2; CDR3: CASSEWKGDNQPQHF
J: TRBJ1-1; V: TRBV11-3; CDR3: CASSLGGNTEAFF
J: TRBJ1-5; V: TRBV9; CDR3: CASSVGSGRGDQPQHF
J: TRBJ2-6; V: TRBV29-1; CDR3: CSVSSSGANVLTF
J: TRBJ2-1; V: TRBV7-9; CDR3: CASSPGSGNNEQFF
J: TRBJ2-1; V: TRBV19; CDR3: CASSTDPPVSYNEQFF
J: TRBJ1-3; V: TRBV6-2/TRBV6-3; CDR3: CASSPTRGMIGNTIYF
J: TRBJ2-7; V: TRBV7-8; CDR3: CASSRMGTSAYEQYF
J: TRBJ1-1; V: TRBV28; CDR3: CASEAGTHAFF
J: TRBJ2-3; V: TRBV11-2; CDR3: CASSSGPIGDTQYF
J: TRBJ1-5; V: TRBV4-3; CDR3: CASSRTTGGNQPQHF
J: TRBJ2-7; V: TRBV2; CDR3: CASSSDYEQYF
J: TRBJ1-1; V: TRBV10-3; CDR3: CAIAGDMNTEAFF
J: TRBJ1-5; V: TRBV4-1; CDR3: CASSQDNAGPQHF
J: TRBJ2-5; V: TRBV5-8; CDR3: CASSLGGVADQETQYF
J: TRBJ2-7; V: TRBV6-1; CDR3: CASSEVPRVRQLYEQYF
J: TRBJ2-3; V: TRBV19; CDR3: CASSIPPGDTQYF
J: TRBJ2-1; V: TRBV7-9; CDR3: CASRRLASSSYNEQFF
J: TRBJ1-1; V: TRBV30; CDR3: CAWRSGTANTEAFF
J: TRBJ1-2; V: TRBV28; CDR3: CASSPRGFGYTF
J: TRBJ2-3; V: TRBV11-2; CDR3: CASSTPVTGWSPTDTQYF
J: TRBJ1-6; V: TRBV28; CDR3: CASRGNNNSPLHF
J: TRBJ2-1; V: TRBV18; CDR3: CASSPIPGSNEQFF
J: TRBJ2-3; V: TRBV10-3; CDR3: CAISAGTSRADTQYF
J: TRBJ1-5; V: TRBV6-4; CDR3: CATPGGDRGTNQPQHF
J: TRBJ2-2; V: TRBV28; CDR3: CASSRSGSTGELFF